The 19 T cell receptor beta chains in this list originate from one sample, sequenced in a study of control samples from healthy donors and cancer patients. Sequenced by immunoSEQ multiplex PCR; TCRdb stores in-frame clones only, minus some. The repertoire holds about 79,000 clones, with 93% as singletons. The sample taken for sequencing was PBMCs. The receptors come from a woman in her thirties or forties with lung cancer.

The V and J genes are TRBV28 and TRBJ2-1; maybe TRBD1 (6 bases). Germline V gene sequence: CDR1 MDHEN, CDR2 SYDVKM. V was pared by 4 bases and J by 3 bases, with 13 bases between. CDR3 length equals 15 residues. The CDR3 DNA reads as TGTGCCAGCAGTTACCCAGGGGCTGGCTACAATGAGCAGTTCTTC. Amino acids: CASSYPGAGYNEQFF.

The CDR3 DNA reads TGTGCCAGCGCAAGGGGGCTTACTGGCTACACCTTC. Protein sequence: CASARGLTGYTF. The chain links TRBV6-5 to TRBJ1-2, with 7 bases matching TRBD1. This CDR3 spans 12 amino acids. Trimming cost V 8 bases and J 7 bases; bases outside gene matches: 7. Germline loops: CDR1 MNHEY, CDR2 SVGAGI.

The CDR3 coding sequence is TGTGCCAGTAGTATTGGGCGGGGCGGCTACACCTTC. It is translated as CASSIGRGGYTF. This chain links TRBV19 with TRBJ1-2; D is possibly TRBD1 (5 bases). Trimming shortened V by 3 bases and J by 8 bases, and 10 bases separated the two germline ends. Germline V gene sequence: CDR1 LNHDA, CDR2 SQIVND (reference sequence). This CDR3 has 12 amino acids.

The chain employs TRBV12-5 and TRBJ1-1; D not certain. Trimming removed 6 bases at V and 0 bases at J, with 8 bases between. This CDR3 spans 13 amino acids. CDR1 LGHNT and CDR2 FRNRAP come from the germline V gene. CDR3 amino acids: CASGPPLNTEAFF. The DNA for the CDR3 is TGTGCTAGTGGCCCGCCTTTGAACACTGAAGCTTTCTTT.

This clone has just one count. The chain combines TRBV19 with TRBJ1-5, with D hard to call. Trimming stripped 5 bases from V and 2 bases from J, with 19 bases between. Germline V gene data show CDR1 as LNHDA and CDR2 as SQIVND (reference sequence). The CDR3 length is 17 residues. Here the CDR3 reads CASSPSRRVLGNQPQHF. The CDR3 nucleotides are TGTGCCAGTAGTCCTTCCCGGCGGGTGTTGGGCAATCAGCCCCAGCATTTT.

The chain combines TRBV5-4 with TRBJ1-2, with 7 nucleotides matching TRBD1. Trimming cost V 1 base and J 9 bases; bases outside gene matches: 6. The CDR3 runs 13 residues. Looked up from germline, CDR1 is SGHNT and CDR2 is YYREEE (reference sequence). The CDR3 loop is CASSLTGALSYTF. In nucleotides, the CDR3 is TGTGCCAGCAGCTTGACAGGGGCTTTGAGCTACACCTTC. Using reference TRBV5-4 and TRBJ1-2 for the parts outside the CDR3, the full variable domain is ETGVTQSPTHLIKTRGQQVTLRCSSQSGHNTVSWYQQALGQGPQFIFQYYREEENGRGNFPPRFSGLQFPNYSSELNVNALELDDSALYLCASSLTGALSYTFGSGTRLTVV.

The J gene is TRBJ1-5, the V gene TRBV24-1; a possible D gene is TRBD1 (5 bases). CDR1 and CDR2 from the germline V gene are KGHDR and SFDVKD. Trimming stripped 4 bases from V and 9 bases from J, with 12 bases between. The CDR3 length is 13 residues. This chain's CDR3 is CATSDPRGGPQHF. CDR3 DNA: TGTGCCACCAGTGACCCACGGGGGGGGCCCCAGCATTTT.

This clone was counted a single time. V is TRBV28 and J is TRBJ1-2, with D possibly matching TRBD1 (6 bases). Between the trimmed V and J ends, which lost 5 bases and 0 bases, there was a span of 22 bases. The length of the CDR3 is 18 residues. CDR1 is MDHEN, CDR2 SYDVKM, per germline. The CDR3 coding sequence is TGTGCCAGCAGTAACCTTCTCGGGGGGGGCTCCTCTAACTATGGCTACACCTTC. This sequence encodes CASSNLLGGGSSNYGYTF.

The chain links TRBV10-1 to TRBJ2-1; 7 bases fit TRBD2. Germline lookup yields CDR1 WNHNN and CDR2 SYGVQD (reference sequence). Germline trimming cut 10 bases from V and 8 bases from J; bases unmatched to any gene: 14. The CDR3 sequence is 14 residues long. The CDR3 nucleotides read TGCGCCACCTACCAAAGCGGGGCCTGGGATGAGCAGTTCTTC. Translated: CATYQSGAWDEQFF.

The chain links TRBV5-1 to TRBJ1-1, with 10 bases that match TRBD1. Trimming took 3 bases from V and 6 from J; bases not matched to a gene: 8. The CDR3 is 15 residues long. CDR1 SGHRS and CDR2 YFSETQ come from the germline V gene. The CDR3 DNA sequence: TGCGCCAGCAGCTATGGAGGACAGGGGGGTTCTGAAGCTTTCTTT. It encodes CASSYGGQGGSEAFF.

The rearrangement uses TRBV10-2 and TRBJ2-5; 9 bases map to TRBD1. CDR3 length equals 15 residues. V gave up 6 bases and J gave up 4 bases; unmatched junction bases: 9. Germline V gene sequence: CDR1 WSHSY, CDR2 SAAADI. The CDR3 region has the DNA TGCGCCAGCAGAGGACAGGGGTCTACGATAGAGACCCAGTACTTC. It translates to CASRGQGSTIETQYF.

The chain joins TRBV18 to TRBJ1-1; TRBD1 agrees at 9 bases. Trimming at V came to 4 bases and at J to 4 bases, leaving 16 bases not matched to a gene. The CDR3 runs 18 residues. Germline V gene lookup returns CDR1 KGHSH and CDR2 LQKENI. CDR3 DNA sequence: TGTGCCAGCTCACTATCATTTGGGGACAGGGAGCCGAGCACTGAAGCTTTCTTT. It encodes CASSLSFGDREPSTEAFF.

The chain has TRBV2 and TRBJ1-1, with a tentative D call TRBD1 (5 bases). Germline V CDR1 and CDR2: SNHLY, FYNNEI. The CDR3 extends over 13 amino acids. The V gene lost 3 bases and the J gene lost 8 bases, with 13 bases spanning the gap. DNA for the CDR3: TGTGCCAGCAGTGATCGGGGGAGCTCGGAAGCTTTCTTT. Protein: CASSDRGSSEAFF. Together with reference TRBV2 and TRBJ1-1, the CDR3 gives the full variable domain: EPEVTQTPSHQVTQMGQEVILRCVPISNHLYFYWYRQILGQKVEFLVSFYNNEISEKSEIFDDQFSVERPDGSNFTLKIRSTKLEDSAMYFCASSDRGSSEAFFGQGTRLTVV.

The sample holds a few counts of this clone. DNA of the CDR3: TGCGCCAGCAGTCCACCGGCCTACGAGCAGTACTTC. Amino acids: CASSPPAYEQYF. The chain carries TRBV10-2 and TRBJ2-7; D call uncertain. The ends were cut back, 5 bases at V and 2 bases at J, with 7 bases in the middle. Germline CDR1 reads WSHSY; CDR2 reads SAAADI. There are 12 residues in the CDR3.

This clone came up once. The chain employs TRBV5-4 and TRBJ1-3; possibly TRBD1 for D (6 bases). CDR1 and CDR2 (germline): SGHNT, YYREEE (reference sequence). The V end was cut by 0 bases, the J end by 3 bases, with 7 bases between. This CDR3 comprises 14 residues. Here the CDR3 reads CASSLDRDGNTIYF. In DNA form, the CDR3 reads TGTGCCAGCAGCTTGGACAGGGATGGAAACACCATATATTTT.

The rearrangement joins TRBV5-6 to TRBJ1-1, with D hard to call. The CDR3 is 14 amino acids. The V end lost 4 bases, the J end lost 5 bases, and 15 bases lay between the germline ends. CDR1 and CDR2 (germline): SGHDT, YYEEEE. This CDR3 is CASSRGSSGTEAFF. In nucleotides, the CDR3 is TGTGCCAGCAGCCGGGGATCTTCTGGGACTGAAGCTTTCTTT.

The rearrangement uses TRBV6-4 and TRBJ2-2, with unresolved D. V was shortened by 0 bases and J by 2 bases, with 10 bases between the two germline ends. Germline V gene lookup returns CDR1 MRHNA and CDR2 SNTAGT. The CDR3 has 16 residues. This CDR3 is CASSDSPARNTGELFF. Here the CDR3 DNA reads TGTGCCAGCAGTGACTCCCCCGCGCGTAACACCGGGGAGCTGTTTTTT.

This clone has only one observation. The chain has TRBV24-1 and TRBJ1-1, with D perhaps TRBD1 (5 bases). The V and J ends lost 6 bases and 11 bases respectively, with 12 bases between them. The CDR3 extends over 11 amino acids. From germline, CDR1 is KGHDR and CDR2 SFDVKD. The CDR3 nucleotides read TGTGCCACCAGTCAAGGGACGGGGGCTTTCTTT. It codes for CATSQGTGAFF.

The rearrangement links TRBV6-4 to TRBJ1-6; TRBD1 agrees at 9 bases. V was clipped by 5 bases and J by 7 bases; unmatched bases: 12. Germline V gives CDR1 MRHNA, CDR2 SNTAGT. The CDR3 has 17 residues. CDR3: CASSREGTGRWNSPLHF. In DNA, the CDR3 is TGTGCCAGCAGTCGGGAGGGGACAGGGCGATGGAATTCACCCCTCCACTTT.